These 10 T cell receptor beta chains came from one sample sequenced in a study of T cell clones after liver transplantation. Libraries were prepared by immunoSEQ multiplex PCR; TCRdb keeps only in-frame clonotypes and omits some of them. The table lists tens of thousands of clones, approximately 80% of them singletons. The sequencing here drew on CD4+ T cells from blood, taken 12 months after liver transplant. These receptors came from a human patient who received a liver transplant. Some of the T cells might come from the graft donor.

This rearrangement joins TRBV28 to TRBJ1-1; D may be TRBD1 (5 bases). This CDR3 region has 16 residues. Per germline, CDR1 MDHEN and CDR2 SYDVKM. The V end lost 6 bases, the J end lost 1 base, and 18 bases lay between the germline ends. This CDR3 reads CASRLGGARPNTEAFF. In DNA form, the CDR3 reads TGTGCCAGCAGACTCGGCGGGGCGAGGCCGAACACTGAAGCTTTCTTT.

The V call is TRBV6-1, the J call TRBJ2-7; tentatively, D is TRBD2 (6 bases). Germline V gives CDR1 MNHNS, CDR2 SASEGT. Trimming removed 2 bases from V and 6 bases from J, with 17 bases in between. The CDR3 is 15 residues long. This chain's CDR3 is CASSESPLGGGEQYF. CDR3 in DNA: TGTGCCAGCAGTGAAAGTCCCCTGGGGGGTGGCGAGCAGTACTTC.

The J gene is TRBJ1-2, the V gene TRBV4-1, with D possibly TRBD1 on 6 matching bases. Trimming removed 0 bases from V and 4 bases from J, with 15 bases in between. In germline, CDR1 is MGHRA, CDR2 YSYEKL. This CDR3 comprises 16 residues. CDR3 protein: CASSQDGWGGGYGYTF. CDR3 DNA sequence: TGCGCCAGCAGCCAAGATGGGTGGGGGGGCGGCTATGGCTACACCTTC.

The CDR3: CASTGTISGANVLTF. The CDR3 coding sequence is TGTGCCAGTACCGGGACAATCTCTGGGGCCAACGTCCTGACTTTC. V gene TRBV19 combines with J gene TRBJ2-6; tentatively, D is TRBD1 (6 bases). The length of the CDR3 is 15 residues. V shed 7 bases and J shed 0 bases, with 10 bases lying between them. Per the germline V gene, CDR1 is LNHDA and CDR2 is SQIVND (reference sequence).

This clone is medium-sized (0.01 to 0.1%) within its sample. The gene calls are TRBV28 and TRBJ1-5; no definite D call. There are 14 residues in the CDR3. The germline CDR1 and CDR2 sequences are MDHEN and SYDVKM. Between the trimmed V and J ends, which lost 4 bases and 1 base, there was a span of 8 bases. The CDR3 protein is CASSSTGSNQPQHF. The CDR3 DNA follows: TGTGCCAGCAGTTCCACGGGAAGCAATCAGCCCCAGCATTTT. The entire variable domain, with the rest obtained from reference TRBV28 and TRBJ1-5, is as follows: DVKVTQSSRYLVKRTGEKVFLECVQDMDHENMFWYRQDPGLGLRLIYFSYDVKMKEKGDIPEGYSVSREKKERFSLILESASTNQTSMYLCASSSTGSNQPQHFGDGTRLSIL.

The V gene is TRBV5-4, the J gene TRBJ1-1; D not resolved. The CDR3 runs 14 residues. Germline CDR1 SGHNT, CDR2 YYREEE (reference sequence). V was trimmed by 1 base and J by 1 base, leaving 8 bases between them. The CDR3 region has the DNA TGTGCCAGCAGCTTGCCCAACAAGAACACTGAAGCTTTCTTT. It is translated as CASSLPNKNTEAFF.

The CDR3 DNA reads TGTGCCAGCAGCTTCGGGACCATCAATACCTACAATGAGCAGTTCTTC. Translation: CASSFGTINTYNEQFF. V is TRBV13 and J is TRBJ2-1; TRBD1 or TRBD2 may be the D gene (5 bases each). Germline lookup yields CDR1 PRHDT and CDR2 FYEKMQ (reference sequence). The CDR3 has 16 amino acids. Trimming took 3 bases from V and 2 from J, leaving 14 bases between them.

The V and J genes are TRBV5-5 and TRBJ2-7; TRBD1 is a possible D gene (6 bases). V lost 4 bases, J lost 2 bases, and 10 bases lay in between. Germline CDR1 and CDR2: SGHKS and YYEKEE (reference sequence). CDR3 length: 13 amino acids. CDR3 sequence reads: CASSQTGTYEQYF. Here the CDR3 DNA reads TGTGCCAGCAGCCAAACAGGGACCTACGAGCAGTACTTC.

The V gene is TRBV2, the J gene TRBJ2-1; TRBD1 matches 8 bases. CDR3 length: 14 amino acids. The trim removed 3 bases at V and 4 bases at J, leaving 2 bases unmatched. Germline lookup yields CDR1 SNHLY and CDR2 FYNNEI. CDR3 nucleotides: TGTGCCAGCAGTGAGGACAGGGTATACAATGAGCAGTTCTTC. Amino acid sequence: CASSEDRVYNEQFF.

V is TRBV5-1 and J is TRBJ1-1, with 7 nucleotides matching TRBD1. CDR3 length: 15 amino acids. Germline trimming cut 3 bases from V and 4 bases from J; bases unmatched to any gene: 9. Per the germline V gene, CDR1 is SGHRS and CDR2 is YFSETQ. The CDR3 DNA reads TGCGCCAGCAGCTCTCATTCTCGACAGGGCACTGAAGCTTTCTTT. It is translated as CASSSHSRQGTEAFF.